This T cell receptor beta chain was sequenced for a study of cytomegalovirus exposure and HLA in healthy donors. About the research overall: Early on, a data release was issued that held 85 million to 95 million unique TCRs from HLA-typed donors. Regarding the study as a whole: In a later analysis, the majority of CMV-associated beta chains seemingly showed HLA restriction.

The germline CDR1 and CDR2 sequences are MDHEN and SYDVKM. Trimming took 6 bases from V and 0 from J; bases not matched to a gene: 5. The CDR3 runs 15 residues. Points on this clone: Its antigen is not identified.

Amplification used 60 Vbeta primers and 13 Jbeta primers. Produced via immunoSEQ multiplex PCR; TCRdb's table is partial and in-frame only. The sample data list 75,000 to 95,000 clones. The sequenced sample consisted of PBMCs. The receptor was isolated from a girl under 18 in good health and CMV-seropositive. The chain has TRBV28 and TRBJ2-3; 8 bases fit TRBD1. CDR3 sequence reads: CASRNRDRSTDTQYF. CDR3 in DNA: TGTGCCAGCAGGAACCGGGACAGGAGCACAGATACGCAGTATTTT.